This TCR beta chain was retrieved from a study of identical twins. The study, taken as a whole, reports: In cord blood, abundant beta clonotypes had fewer insertions; memory showed no trend. Invariant cells of the MAIT and iNKT types might have partly distorted the zero-insertion analyses.

A universal primer site arose from template switching, and cDNA bore unique molecular identifiers. TCRdb redid the calling of the 5' RACE reads with MiXCR, one entry per CDR3 protein. The sample has approximately 890,000 distinct CDR3 sequences, more than 9% seen once. This clonotype was picked up a small number of times. Its specificity is unknown. Trimming left V 0 bases short and J 7 bases short, with 8 bases between. Germline CDR1 is KGHDR and CDR2 is SFDVKD. This CDR3 has 13 amino acids. The sample also formed part of further work on yellow fever vaccine responses in identical twins.

This receptor was taken from a woman aged 18-29 years in good health. The rearrangement links TRBV24-1 to TRBJ1-2; no clear D. Sequencing used PBMCs. As DNA, the CDR3 is TGTGCCACCAGTGATTTGTCAGGTACTGGCTACACCTTC. Its protein is CATSDLSGTGYTF.